This passage covers 10 T cell receptor beta chains from one sample sequenced in a study of T-cell memory formation after mild COVID-19. TCRdb used MiXCR to reprocess the 5' RACE reads, holding one entry per CDR3 protein. The data contain about 430,000 distinct CDR3 sequences, more than 15% of them singletons. The sample consisted of PBMCs or a T cell subset sorted from them (not recorded which). Receptors originate from a man in his late teens or twenties who had mild COVID-19 (a few samples of this study predate the infection). Cell type and time point are not known.

The chain joins TRBV24-1 to TRBJ2-7; D ambiguous. This CDR3 is built from 12 residues. Trimming shortened V by 8 bases and J by 2 bases, and 9 bases separated the two germline ends. Germline CDR1 reads KGHDR; CDR2 reads SFDVKD. The CDR3 coding sequence is TGTGCCACCACCTCTGGTCCCTACGAGCAGTACTTC. Its translation is CATTSGPYEQYF.

This clonotype was found a few times. V usage is TRBV5-1 and J usage is TRBJ2-1; D is possibly TRBD2 (6 bases). The CDR3 spans 16 residues. Trimming stripped 2 bases from V and 0 bases from J, with 12 bases between. Germline CDR1 is SGHRS and CDR2 is YFSETQ. CDR3 loop: CASSFRDLSSYNEQFF. The CDR3 DNA reads TGCGCCAGCAGCTTCCGGGACTTAAGCTCCTACAATGAGCAGTTCTTC.

The gene calls are TRBV7-9 and TRBJ1-2; D is undetermined. Germline V lookup: CDR1 SEHNR, CDR2 FQNEAQ (reference sequence). Trimming stripped 1 base from V and 3 bases from J, with 6 bases between. This CDR3 is built from 13 residues. This CDR3 reads CASSLVGDYGYTF. The CDR3 nucleotides read TGTGCCAGCAGCTTAGTTGGGGACTATGGCTACACCTTC.

This clonotype has a handful of counts. The rearrangement links TRBV4-2 to TRBJ1-1; 8 bases map to TRBD1. Losses at the gene ends were 2 bases for V and 6 bases for J; bases not matched to a gene: 8. There are 15 residues in the CDR3. Germline V gene lookup returns CDR1 LGHNA and CDR2 YNFKEQ. CDR3 protein: CASSQTRTGSSEAFF. Here the CDR3 DNA reads TGTGCCAGCAGCCAAACCCGGACAGGGAGTTCTGAAGCTTTCTTT.

This clonotype was seen a single time. The gene calls are TRBV12-3 or TRBV12-4 and TRBJ1-5; D is unclear. The V end was cut by 1 base, the J end by 6 bases, with 10 bases between. CDR3 size: 14 residues. The CDR3 DNA reads as TGTGCCAGCAGTTTAGTTCGGGGAGCTCAGCCCCAGCATTTT. Residues: CASSLVRGAQPQHF.

The chain couples TRBV11-2 to TRBJ2-2; 7 bases agree with TRBD1. CDR1 is SGHAT, CDR2 FQNNGV, per germline. The CDR3 consists of 17 residues. Trimming took 2 bases from V and 5 from J; bases not matched to a gene: 11. CDR3 sequence reads: CASSLHRGRVQTGELFF. The CDR3 bases are TGTGCCAGCAGCTTACACAGGGGCAGAGTCCAGACCGGGGAGCTGTTTTTT.

Turning to this clonotype: Likely a read error: the CDR3 ends without its conserved phenylalanine or tryptophan. The V gene is TRBV20-1, the J gene TRBJ2-1; TRBD2 matches 7 bases. Trimming took 4 bases from V and 4 from J; bases not matched to a gene: 4. This CDR3 has 13 amino acids. Germline loops: CDR1 DFQATT, CDR2 SNEGSKA (reference sequence). The DNA of the CDR3 is TGCAGTGCTAAAGCGGGGACTTACAATGAGCAGTTCTTA. Translated: CSAKAGTYNEQFL.

This clonotype was picked up a small number of times. V usage is TRBV4-3 and J usage is TRBJ2-1; D remains ambiguous. In germline, CDR1 is LGHNA, CDR2 YSLEER. V dropped 1 base and J dropped 10 bases, with 11 bases sitting between them. This CDR3 has 13 residues. DNA for the CDR3: TGCGCCAGCAGCCAAGGGGTAGGGCTCGAGCAGTTCTTC. Its protein product is CASSQGVGLEQFF.

This chain connects TRBV27 to TRBJ1-6, with D unclear. V lost 2 bases and J 7 bases, leaving 6 bases between the germline ends. Germline CDR1 reads MNHEY; CDR2 reads SMNVEV (reference sequence). CDR3 length equals 13 residues. CDR3 region: CASSLTPNSPLHF. The CDR3 region has the DNA TGTGCCAGCAGTTTAACCCCCAATTCACCCCTCCACTTT.

This clonotype was recorded a few times. V and J are TRBV9 and TRBJ2-5; the match to TRBD2 covers 7 bases. The CDR3 consists of 16 residues. V was clipped by 4 bases and J by 5 bases; unmatched bases: 14. Germline CDR1 is SGDLS and CDR2 is YYNGEE. Written as DNA, the CDR3 is TGTGCCAGCAGCACCCTAGGGTTGGTTAGCGGGGAGACCCAGTACTTC. This codes for CASSTLGLVSGETQYF.